This T cell receptor beta chain appears in the sequencing data of a study of OX40 agonist ivuxolimab in advanced cancers. Study outcomes and limitations: Normalized expansion of T-cell clones was also low for some nonresponders. Researchers report that CD8+ T cells had, on average, more expanded clones than CD4+.

Germline CDR1 reads SGHNT; CDR2 reads YENEEA. The CDR3 sequence is 14 residues long. Trimming took 5 bases from V and 0 from J, leaving 8 bases between them. Only in-frame clones appear in the TCRdb table, and some are missing; sequencing was by immunoSEQ multiplex PCR. The table includes 75,000 to 95,000 clones, over 80% detected once. For this clone: As yet, its antigen is unknown.

This TCR was recovered from an adult with an advanced solid tumor such as melanoma, head and neck, liver or kidney cancer. This rearrangement joins TRBV11-3 to TRBJ2-1; D possibly corresponds to TRBD2 (5 bases). The sequencing used CD4+ or CD8+ T cells sorted from blood, collected in a trial of the OX40 agonist ivuxolimab. CDR3 nucleotide sequence: TGTGCCAGCAGCGGGAGTAGCTCCTACAATGAGCAGTTCTTC. As protein: CASSGSSSYNEQFF.